These 24 T cell receptor beta chains were sequenced from one sample in a study of shared clonotypes between healthy human individuals. The naive CD8 fraction comprised CD45RO-negative cells positively selected for CCR7 and excluded terminally differentiated effector memory CD45RA+ cells. The method was immunoSEQ multiplex PCR; TCRdb's version includes in-frame clones alone and lacks a portion of them. The sample contains 800,000 to 950,000 clones, roughly 96% of which appear only once. The sample taken for sequencing was naive CD8+ T cells sorted from blood. These receptor sequences come from a man aged 25 to 40 in good health.

This rearrangement joins TRBV5-4 to TRBJ1-2, with D unresolved. Germline CDR1 SGHNT, CDR2 YYREEE (reference sequence). Trimming stripped 1 base from V and 3 bases from J, with 22 bases between. The CDR3 length is 18 residues. CDR3 sequence: CASSLREGMGPLDYGYTF. Here the CDR3 DNA reads TGTGCCAGCAGCTTGAGAGAGGGAATGGGCCCACTGGACTATGGCTACACCTTC.

This sequence joins TRBV4-3 and TRBJ1-2; perhaps TRBD1 as D (5 bases). Germline loops: CDR1 LGHNA, CDR2 YSLEER. The V gene lost 0 bases and the J gene lost 9 bases, with 17 bases spanning the gap. The CDR3 runs 15 residues. CDR3 region: CASSQDRGAYGSYTF. CDR3 sequence (DNA): TGCGCCAGCAGCCAAGATAGAGGGGCCTATGGGAGCTACACCTTC.

V gene TRBV9 combines with J gene TRBJ2-3, with unresolved D. Germline CDR1 reads SGDLS; CDR2 reads YYNGEE. With 3 bases removed from V and 1 base from J, the gap between germline ends came to 6 bases. CDR3 size: 13 residues. CDR3 nucleotide sequence: TGTGCCAGCAGCGAAGGCGGCACAGATACGCAGTATTTT. Protein sequence: CASSEGGTDTQYF.

The chain carries TRBV11-3 and TRBJ2-3; the D gene is possibly TRBD2 (5 bases). V was clipped by 5 bases and J by 8 bases, with 23 bases between them. The CDR3 length is 16 residues. Germline V lookup: CDR1 SGHNT, CDR2 YENEEA. CDR3 region: CASSRGGPRPGVTQYF. For the CDR3, the DNA is TGTGCCAGCAGCCGGGGTGGACCGCGACCCGGTGTTACGCAGTATTTT.

The chain employs TRBV15 and TRBJ2-1, with 10 nucleotides matching TRBD1. V trimming: 0 bases; J trimming: 8 bases; junction bases outside the gene matches: 7. Looked up from germline, CDR1 is LNHNV and CDR2 is YYDKDF (reference sequence). CDR3 size: 16 residues. CDR3 residues: CATSRDEGQGVDEQFF. CDR3 DNA sequence: TGTGCCACCAGCAGAGATGAAGGACAGGGGGTCGATGAGCAGTTCTTC.

The chain uses TRBV11-2 and TRBJ2-3; 9 bases line up with TRBD1. CDR1 is SGHAT, CDR2 FQNNGV, per germline. The CDR3 is made up of 16 amino acids. V shed 5 bases, J shed 3 bases, and the junction held 9 bases outside the gene matches. CDR3 amino acids: CASSISTGGLTDTQYF. The CDR3 DNA reads TGTGCCAGCAGCATCTCGACAGGGGGTCTGACAGATACGCAGTATTTT. Drawing the rest from reference TRBV11-2 and TRBJ2-3, the complete variable domain is EAGVAQSPRYKIIEKRQSVAFWCNPISGHATLYWYQQILGQGPKLLIQFQNNGVVDDSQLPKDRFSAERLKGVDSTLKIQPAKLEDSAVYLCASSISTGGLTDTQYFGPGTRLTVL.

This chain uses TRBV19 with TRBJ2-5, with D uncertain. The germline gives CDR1 LNHDA, CDR2 SQIVND (reference sequence). V lost 0 bases and J 0 bases, leaving 8 bases between the germline ends. CDR3 length: 15 amino acids. The chain's CDR3 is CASSIERAYQETQYF. CDR3 bases: TGTGCCAGTAGTATAGAGAGAGCGTACCAAGAGACCCAGTACTTC.

The J gene is TRBJ2-2, the V gene TRBV7-9, with D possibly being TRBD2 (6 bases). Germline loops: CDR1 SEHNR, CDR2 FQNEAQ (reference sequence). The V and J ends lost 5 bases and 1 base respectively, with 11 bases between them. This CDR3 region has 15 residues. CDR3 sequence (DNA): TGTGCCAGCAGCCTGATGCGGGAGAACACCGGGGAGCTGTTTTTT. Protein sequence: CASSLMRENTGELFF.

The CDR3 nucleotides are TGTGCCAGCAGTGAATTCCTACCCCTTCCCGGGGAGCTGTTTTTT. Translation gives CASSEFLPLPGELFF. This chain joins TRBV25-1 and TRBJ2-2; D unresolved. Germline V lookup: CDR1 MGHDK, CDR2 SYGVNS. There are 15 residues in the CDR3. The ends were cut back, 1 base at V and 6 bases at J, with 12 bases in the middle. Supplemented by reference TRBV25-1 and TRBJ2-2, the full variable domain reads EADIYQTPRYLVIGTGKKITLECSQTMGHDKMYWYQQDPGMELHLIHYSYGVNSTEKGDLSSESTVSRIRTEHFPLTLESARPSHTSQYLCASSEFLPLPGELFFGEGSRLTVL.

CDR3 protein: CASSPRGPQSSYEQYF. As DNA, the CDR3 is TGTGCCAGCAGCCCACGGGGACCGCAGAGCTCCTACGAGCAGTACTTC. This sequence joins TRBV7-9 and TRBJ2-7; D tentatively reads TRBD1 or TRBD2 (5 bases each). The CDR3 extends over 16 amino acids. Germline V CDR1 and CDR2: SEHNR, FQNEAQ (reference sequence). Trimming cost V 5 bases and J 0 bases, with 17 bases left between them.

Points on this clone: Within the sample, other DNA sequences also encode this same CDR3. The CDR3 DNA sequence: TGTGCCAGCAGTTTATTGCGGGGAAGCACAGATACGCAGTATTTT. It encodes CASSLLRGSTDTQYF. V usage is TRBV27 and J usage is TRBJ2-3; TRBD2 is a possible D gene (6 bases). V was trimmed by 1 base and J by 0 bases, leaving 8 bases between them. Germline V gives CDR1 MNHEY, CDR2 SMNVEV (reference sequence). The length of the CDR3 is 15 residues.

The rearrangement joins TRBV2 to TRBJ2-1, with D possibly called TRBD1 or TRBD2 (5 bases each). Germline V lookup: CDR1 SNHLY, CDR2 FYNNEI. The CDR3 has 10 residues. Trimming shortened V by 8 bases and J by 10 bases, and 9 bases separated the two germline ends. CDR3: CASVGVEQFF. DNA of the CDR3: TGTGCCAGCGTGGGGGTGGAGCAGTTCTTC.

V usage is TRBV5-4 and J usage is TRBJ2-6; a weak D match, TRBD1 (5 bases). Trimming removed 4 bases from V and 0 bases from J, with 11 bases in between. The germline gives CDR1 SGHNT, CDR2 YYREEE (reference sequence). The CDR3 totals 16 residues. The CDR3 nucleotides are TGTGCCAGCAGCCCCCCCAGGGCCTCTGGGGCCAACGTCCTGACTTTC. This translates into CASSPPRASGANVLTF.

The count of this clone is one. The sample has other DNA sequences that encode this CDR3 too. The rearrangement uses TRBV7-9 and TRBJ2-7; D is unresolved. Germline assignment: CDR1 SEHNR and CDR2 FQNEAQ (reference sequence). This CDR3 contains 13 residues. Between the trimmed V and J ends, which lost 0 bases and 2 bases, there was a span of 5 bases. CDR3 sequence (DNA): TGTGCCAGCAGCTTAGCAGACACCTACGAGCAGTACTTC. Amino acids: CASSLADTYEQYF.

This chain links TRBV4-3 with TRBJ2-2, with 15 bases that match TRBD2. Germline CDR1 is LGHNA and CDR2 is YSLEER. The J segment lost 6 bases and the V segment lost 5 bases, leaving 4 bases of the junction unmatched. The CDR3 runs to 16 residues. CDR3 sequence reads: CASSSGLAGGSGELFF. The CDR3 nucleotides are TGCGCCAGCAGCAGCGGACTAGCGGGAGGGTCCGGGGAGCTGTTTTTT.

A single count supports this clone. The DNA of the CDR3 is TGTGCCAGCAGCATGGATCTTCGGGTTAGCACAGATACGCAGTATTTT. It translates to CASSMDLRVSTDTQYF. The chain is built from TRBV5-8 and TRBJ2-3, with D unresolved. Germline loops: CDR1 SGHTS, CDR2 YDEGEE. This CDR3 comprises 16 residues. The ends were cut back, 4 bases at V and 0 bases at J, with 15 bases in the middle.

The chain carries TRBV7-8 and TRBJ2-7, with 12 bases matching TRBD2. The CDR3 extends over 16 amino acids. Germline V gene data show CDR1 as SGHVS and CDR2 as FQNEAQ. With V trimmed by 3 bases and J by 6 bases, 9 bases remained unmatched. In DNA form, the CDR3 reads TGTGCCAGCAGCTTCCCTCTCGGGACTAGCGGGCTCGAGCAGTACTTC. It translates to CASSFPLGTSGLEQYF.

This sequence joins TRBV19 and TRBJ2-7; maybe TRBD2 (6 bases). The germline V and J ends were trimmed by 3 bases and 7 bases, with 13 bases remaining between them. Germline-derived CDR1 and CDR2 are LNHDA and SQIVND (reference sequence). The CDR3 totals 13 residues. CDR3 sequence reads: CASSIVRAGEQYF. As DNA, the CDR3 is TGTGCCAGTAGTATCGTCAGGGCGGGAGAGCAGTACTTC.

The V and J genes are TRBV6-5 and TRBJ2-7; D unresolved. The germline gives CDR1 MNHEY, CDR2 SVGAGI. This CDR3 contains 14 residues. V lost 4 bases to trimming and J lost 0 bases, with 10 bases between them. The CDR3 DNA sequence: TGTGCCAGCAGTTTAGGTCCCTCCTCCTACGAGCAGTACTTC. This codes for CASSLGPSSYEQYF.

The chain employs TRBV5-1 and TRBJ1-1; the D gene is possibly TRBD1 (6 bases). Germline assignment: CDR1 SGHRS and CDR2 YFSETQ. CDR3 size: 14 residues. The V gene lost 4 bases and the J gene lost 1 base, with 11 bases spanning the gap. As DNA, the CDR3 is TGCGCCAGCAGCGGGAGGACAGCGAACACTGAAGCTTTCTTT. Protein product: CASSGRTANTEAFF.

The chain uses TRBV6-4 and TRBJ2-2, with TRBD1 as a possible D gene (5 bases). The germline gives CDR1 MRHNA, CDR2 SNTAGT. Trimming cost V 0 bases and J 7 bases, with 15 bases left between them. The CDR3 spans 16 residues. CDR3 nucleotides: TGTGCCAGCAGTGACTCGAATCACGCTCAGGGCGGGGAGCTGTTTTTT. Translation gives CASSDSNHAQGGELFF.

The count of this clone is one. The chain combines TRBV5-5 with TRBJ2-2, with 11 positions matching TRBD2. The CDR3 loop spans 15 amino acids. From germline, CDR1 is SGHKS and CDR2 YYEKEE (reference sequence). V gave up 4 bases and J gave up 7 bases; unmatched junction bases: 6. The CDR3 is CASSGTSGLGGELFF. DNA of the CDR3: TGTGCCAGCAGCGGGACTAGCGGATTGGGCGGGGAGCTGTTTTTT.

V usage is TRBV15 and J usage is TRBJ1-2; 11 bases are shared with TRBD1. The ends lost 0 bases at V and 2 bases at J; junction bases unmatched: 2. The CDR3 covers 16 residues. Germline CDR1 reads LNHNV; CDR2 reads YYDKDF (reference sequence). In nucleotides, the CDR3 is TGTGCCACCAGCAGAGAGGACAGGGGGCGAAACTATGGCTACACCTTC. It codes for CATSREDRGRNYGYTF.

The chain uses TRBV7-2 and TRBJ2-1, with 12 positions matching TRBD2. V lost 5 bases to trimming and J lost 12 bases; unmatched junction nucleotides: 14. Per germline, CDR1 SGHTA and CDR2 FQGNSA. This CDR3 spans 16 amino acids. The CDR3 spells CASSNGLAGTSSAQFF. CDR3 nucleotides: TGTGCCAGCAGCAACGGACTAGCGGGAACATCGTCTGCGCAGTTCTTC.